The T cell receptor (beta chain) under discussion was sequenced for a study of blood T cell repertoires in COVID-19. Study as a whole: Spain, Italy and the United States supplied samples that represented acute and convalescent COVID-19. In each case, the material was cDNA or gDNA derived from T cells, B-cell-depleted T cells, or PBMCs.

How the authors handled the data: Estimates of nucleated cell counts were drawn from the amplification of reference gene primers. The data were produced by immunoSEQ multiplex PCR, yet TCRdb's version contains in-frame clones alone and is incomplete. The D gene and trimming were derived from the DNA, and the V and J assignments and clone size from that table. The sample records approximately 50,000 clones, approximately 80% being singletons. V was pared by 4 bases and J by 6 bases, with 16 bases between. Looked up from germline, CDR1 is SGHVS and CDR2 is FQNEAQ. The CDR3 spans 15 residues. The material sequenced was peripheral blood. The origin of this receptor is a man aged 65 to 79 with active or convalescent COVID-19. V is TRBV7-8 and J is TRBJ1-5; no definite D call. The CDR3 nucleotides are TGTGCCAGCAGCTCCGCCGAGGGCGCGAGTCAGCCCCAGCATTTT. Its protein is CASSSAEGASQPQHF.